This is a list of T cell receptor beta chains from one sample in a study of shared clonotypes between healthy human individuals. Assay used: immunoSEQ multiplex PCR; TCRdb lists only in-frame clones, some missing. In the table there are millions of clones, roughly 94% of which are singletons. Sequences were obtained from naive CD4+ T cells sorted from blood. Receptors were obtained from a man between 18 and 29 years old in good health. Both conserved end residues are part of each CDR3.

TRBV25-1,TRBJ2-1,CASRASGRDNEQFF
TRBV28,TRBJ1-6,CASDNYFRDRVSSPLHF
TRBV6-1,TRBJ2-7,CASRKSSYEQYF
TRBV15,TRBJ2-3,CATSRAPRLSTDTQYF
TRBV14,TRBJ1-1,CASSQLQGGTEAFF
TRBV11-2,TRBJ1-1,CASSPREVMNTEAFF
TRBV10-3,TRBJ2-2,CAINPGVGQGVVTGELFF
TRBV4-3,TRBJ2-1,CASSQIHPSGLISYNEQFF
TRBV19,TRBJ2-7,CASSPRQGGAEQYF
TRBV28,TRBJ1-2,CASSLQGYGYTF
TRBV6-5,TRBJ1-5,CASSYPTSENQPQHF
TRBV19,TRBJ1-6,CASSRGTGVGTPLHF
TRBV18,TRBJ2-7,CASSPGLAELYEQYF
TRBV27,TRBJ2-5,CASSPSSGGAWETQYF
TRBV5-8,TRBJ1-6,CASSLDYSSYNSPLHF
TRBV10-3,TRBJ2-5,CAISDYRGGTQYF
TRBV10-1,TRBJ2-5,CANRTSGSQETQYF
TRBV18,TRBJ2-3,CASSPQGVSTDTQYF
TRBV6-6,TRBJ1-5,CASSRYPSGMDQPQHF
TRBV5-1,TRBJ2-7,CASSSGQGKQYF
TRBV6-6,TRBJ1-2,CASSRQTGPYGYTF
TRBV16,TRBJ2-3,CASSPTGGYTDTQYF
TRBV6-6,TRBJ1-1,CASSRNDGNTEAFF
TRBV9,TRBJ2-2,CASSVGANTGELFF
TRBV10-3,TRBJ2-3,CAIGGGKTDTQYF
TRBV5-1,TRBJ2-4,CASSLEGQGIQYF
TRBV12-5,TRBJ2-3,CASGLGWGTDTQYF
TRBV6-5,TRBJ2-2,CASSYGLTNTGELFF
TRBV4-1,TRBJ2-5,CASSQDKAPVQETQYF
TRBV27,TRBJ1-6,CASLRWGPGDSPLHF
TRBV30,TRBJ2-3,CARGLAGPDTQYF
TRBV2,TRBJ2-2,CASIFGLAETGELFF
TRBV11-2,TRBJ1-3,CASSLTGSSGNTIYF
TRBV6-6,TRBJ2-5,CAGGQRAIETQYF
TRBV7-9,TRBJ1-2,CASSLGQGRYGYTF
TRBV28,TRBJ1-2,CASISAAPGRDYTF
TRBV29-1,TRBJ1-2,CSEWGPSAGYTF
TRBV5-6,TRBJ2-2,CASRLGQGYGELFF
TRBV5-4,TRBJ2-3,CASRFSGTSTDTQYF
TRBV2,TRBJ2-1,CASSVQGDNEQFF
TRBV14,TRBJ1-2,CASSQGDNYGYTF
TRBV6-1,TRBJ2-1,CASIPGQAYNEQFF
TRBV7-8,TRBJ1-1,CASSLASFHEAFF
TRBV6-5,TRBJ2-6,CASSLAGANVLTF
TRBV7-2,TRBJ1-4,CASSPSLGGTEKLFF
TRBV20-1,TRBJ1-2,CSAPKPYGYTF
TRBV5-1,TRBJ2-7,CASSLDIGGEQYF
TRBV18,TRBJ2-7,CASSPTTDVSYEQYF
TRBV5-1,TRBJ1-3,CASSLATGGTDTIYF
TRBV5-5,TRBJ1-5,CASSLGVNQPQHF
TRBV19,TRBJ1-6,CASSTQGPSNSPLHF
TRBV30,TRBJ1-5,CAWNAGAGNQPQHF